This T cell receptor (beta chain) derives from a study of OX40 agonist ivuxolimab in advanced cancers. In the study overall: Two cutaneous melanoma patients and one hepatocellular carcinoma patient, three in all, had partial responses.

Germline values: CDR1 MNHNS, CDR2 SASEGT. V dropped 1 base and J dropped 2 bases, with 12 bases sitting between them. The CDR3 spans 17 residues. Produced via immunoSEQ multiplex PCR; TCRdb's table is partial and in-frame only. The sample contains about 24,000 clones, approximately 80% of which appear only once. General study points: Relative to CD4+ cells, CD8+ T cells on average had more expanded clones.

A remark on this clone: Its antigen is currently unknown.

The source of this sequence is an adult with an advanced solid tumor such as melanoma, head and neck, liver or kidney cancer. Sequenced here: CD4+ or CD8+ T cells sorted from blood, sampled in a trial of the OX40 agonist ivuxolimab. The chain employs TRBV6-1 and TRBJ2-6, with a weak D call TRBD1 (5 bases). CDR3 DNA sequence: TGTGCCAGCAGTGAAGTAGGGGTGGGTACTGGGGCCAACGTCCTGACTTTC. Its translation: CASSEVGVGTGANVLTF.